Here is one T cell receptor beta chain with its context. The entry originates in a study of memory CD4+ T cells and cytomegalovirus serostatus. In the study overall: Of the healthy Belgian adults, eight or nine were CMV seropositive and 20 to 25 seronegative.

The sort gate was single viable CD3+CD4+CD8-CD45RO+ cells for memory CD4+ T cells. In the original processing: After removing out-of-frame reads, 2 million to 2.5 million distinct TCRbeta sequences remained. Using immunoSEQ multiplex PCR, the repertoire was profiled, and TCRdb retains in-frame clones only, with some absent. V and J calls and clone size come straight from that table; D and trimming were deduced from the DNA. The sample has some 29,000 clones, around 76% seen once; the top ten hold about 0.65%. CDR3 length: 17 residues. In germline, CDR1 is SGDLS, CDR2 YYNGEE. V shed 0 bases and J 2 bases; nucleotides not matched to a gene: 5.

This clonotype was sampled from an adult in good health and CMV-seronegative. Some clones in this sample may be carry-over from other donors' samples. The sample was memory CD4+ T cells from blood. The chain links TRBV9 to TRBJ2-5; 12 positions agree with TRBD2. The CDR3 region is CASSVGSTSGGQETQYF. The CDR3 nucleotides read TGTGCCAGCAGCGTAGGGTCCACTAGCGGGGGGCAAGAGACCCAGTACTTC.